The sequence of this T cell receptor beta chain was determined in a study of blood T cells in healthy people across ages. Next came a second PCR, run for about 7 to 12 cycles, which used a sample-barcoded 5' primer along with a J-beta primer mix. TCRdb analysed the 5' RACE reads with MiXCR anew, one entry per CDR3 protein. The data hold around 780,000 distinct CDR3 sequences, with around 50% observed a single time. In terms of origin and age, donors were healthy Caucasian individuals from Russia aged about 6 to 90. The germline CDR1 and CDR2 sequences are GTSNPN and SVGIG (reference sequence). The CDR3 runs 13 residues. V lost 4 bases and J lost 2, with 10 bases in between.

Sequencing was carried out using blood. The chain carries TRBV30 and TRBJ2-3; D unclear. This receptor was identified in a man in his forties in good health. CDR3 bases: TGTGCCTGGATGGACCCAAACACAGATACGCAGTATTTT. This translates into CAWMDPNTDTQYF.